This note documents a single T cell receptor (beta chain) sequence. The authors' processing: Reference gene primers were amplified, and this amplification served to estimate nucleated cell counts. Profiled with immunoSEQ multiplex PCR; TCRdb holds only in-frame clones, not every one. D and trimming come from the DNA, and the V and J calls and clone size come from that table. This table has some 73,000 clones, 65% to 90% appearing once. The data belong to a study of blood T cell repertoires in COVID-19. Study-wide background: Whether acute or convalescent, the COVID-19 samples came from the United States, Italy and Spain.

Sequenced: peripheral blood. The TCR originated in a middle-aged man with COVID-19, enrolled during active disease.

The CDR3 sequence: CASSSPGRGTEAFF. In DNA form, the CDR3 reads TGTGCCAGCAGCTCCCCGGGGAGGGGGACTGAAGCTTTCTTT. The rearrangement joins TRBV5-6 to TRBJ1-1; a possible D gene is TRBD1 (6 bases). The length of the CDR3 is 14 residues. Germline V gene data show CDR1 as SGHDT and CDR2 as YYEEEE. The V end lost 3 bases, the J end lost 5 bases, and 14 bases lay between the germline ends. The complete variable domain, with remaining parts taken from reference TRBV5-6 and TRBJ1-1, reads DAGVTQSPTHLIKTRGQQVTLRCSPKSGHDTVSWYQQALGQGPQFIFQYYEEEERQRGNFPDRFSGHQFPNYSSELNVNALLLGDSALYLCASSSPGRGTEAFFGQGTRLTVV.